This T cell receptor beta chain was observed in a study of shared clonotypes between healthy human individuals. CDR1 and CDR2 (germline): SNHLY, FYNNEI. This CDR3 contains 13 residues. The V end was cut by 0 bases, the J end by 7 bases, with 9 bases between. With regard to this clone: Its antigen is not known.

Samples underwent the assay at deep level. For sorted subsets, about 0.2 ug DNA per replicate equaled around 28,000 T cell genomes. Sequencing was performed with immunoSEQ multiplex PCR; in TCRdb, only in-frame clones are kept and a portion is missing. The sample has 2 million or so clones; 85% to 95% are singletons. Whole-study results and caveats: It was expected that sequencing depth would affect clonotype sharing among donors.

Sequencing was performed on naive CD4+ T cells sorted from blood. Subset meaning: CD45RA+ positively selected. This receptor was identified in a man between 18 and 29 years old in good health. This sequence joins TRBV2 and TRBJ1-2; no clear D. Written as DNA, the CDR3 is TGTGCCAGCAGTGAAGCACGGGCGGGTGGCTACACCTTC. Translation: CASSEARAGGYTF.